This is a list of T cell receptor beta chains from one sample in a study of technical replicates of blood from a few donors. Measured with immunoSEQ multiplex PCR; TCRdb has only the in-frame clones, and not every one. The sample lists tens of thousands of clones, around 91% occurring once. Input material: T cells isolated from PBMCs. The receptor set was obtained from a human donor in good health. Some clones in this sample may be carry-over from other donors' samples. Each CDR3 is given with its conserved first and last residue. A D gene is named only where the DNA matches it firmly. Clone size is given for some rows only: seen once, a few or many times, or a class if the clone is expanded.

v_gene,abundance,d_gene,j_gene,CDR3aa,CDR3nt
TRBV9,.,.,TRBJ2-3,CASGGLPSRGATDTQYF,TGTGCCAGCGGGGGCCTTCCTAGCAGGGGGGCTACAGATACGCAGTATTTT
TRBV5-1,.,TRBD1,TRBJ1-1,CASSSGQASAFF,TGCGCCAGCAGCTCGGGACAGGCATCCGCTTTCTTT
TRBV6-6,.,TRBD1,TRBJ1-1,CASSKQGFPTEAFF,TGTGCCAGCAGTAAACAGGGGTTTCCCACTGAAGCTTTCTTT
TRBV11-3,.,.,TRBJ1-1,CASSLGGEPNTEAFF,TGTGCCAGCAGCTTAGGGGGGGAACCGAACACTGAAGCTTTCTTT
TRBV5-4,.,.,TRBJ1-5,CASSPSRGFNQPQHF,TGTGCCAGCAGTCCTTCCCGGGGATTTAATCAGCCCCAGCATTTT
TRBV11-3,.,.,TRBJ2-3,CASSLVSGISTDTQYF,TGTGCCAGCAGCTTAGTTTCGGGGATTAGCACAGATACGCAGTATTTT
TRBV9,.,TRBD2,TRBJ2-3,CASSHLGGSGGTDTQYF,TGTGCCAGCAGCCACCTTGGGGGGAGCGGGGGCACAGATACGCAGTATTTT
TRBV30,once,TRBD2,TRBJ2-3,CAWSSLLTGGSPKEDTQYF,TGTGCCTGGAGTTCTTTATTGACGGGGGGGTCCCCCAAAGAAGATACGCAGTATTTT
TRBV10-3,.,.,TRBJ2-2,CAISGAGSNTGELFF,TGTGCCATCAGTGGTGCGGGATCCAACACCGGGGAGCTGTTTTTT
TRBV7-2,.,.,TRBJ1-3,CASSLVRAFSGNTIYF,TGTGCCAGCAGCTTGGTCAGGGCATTCTCTGGAAACACCATATATTTT